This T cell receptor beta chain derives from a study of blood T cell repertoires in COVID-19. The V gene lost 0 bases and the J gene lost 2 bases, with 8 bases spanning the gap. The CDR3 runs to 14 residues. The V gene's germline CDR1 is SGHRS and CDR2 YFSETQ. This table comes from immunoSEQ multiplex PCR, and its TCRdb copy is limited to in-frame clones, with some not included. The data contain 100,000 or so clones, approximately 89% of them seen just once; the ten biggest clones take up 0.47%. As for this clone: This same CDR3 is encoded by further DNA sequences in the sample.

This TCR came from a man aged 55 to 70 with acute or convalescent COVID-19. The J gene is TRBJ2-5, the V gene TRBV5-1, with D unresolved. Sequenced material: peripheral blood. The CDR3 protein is CASSLVSGQETQYF. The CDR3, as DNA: TGCGCCAGCAGCTTGGTATCCGGGCAAGAGACCCAGTACTTC.